This entry lists 23 T cell receptor beta chains sequenced from one sample in a study of shared clonotypes between healthy human individuals. TCRdb keeps only in-frame clones here, not all; method: immunoSEQ multiplex PCR. The sample holds 2.3 million or so clones; over 85% are singletons and the top ten take 0.39%. The sequencing sample was made of naive CD4+ T cells from PBMCs. Regarding subset: CD45RA+ positively selected. The receptors shown here come from a man between 18 and 29 years old in good health. Some clones in this sample may be carry-over from other donors' samples.

The count of this clone is one. The chain carries TRBV30 and TRBJ1-2, with 9 nucleotides matching TRBD1. Germline loops: CDR1 GTSNPN, CDR2 SVGIG (reference sequence). J lost 0 bases, V lost 3 bases, and 11 bases had no gene match. This CDR3 is built from 17 residues. CDR3: CAWRVRTGGSTNYGYTF. In DNA form, the CDR3 reads TGTGCCTGGAGGGTCCGTACAGGGGGCTCGACTAACTATGGCTACACCTTC.

The CDR3 coding sequence is TGCGCCAGCAGCCAAGAAGCCAGGGATGGGAAACTAGCCAAAAACATTCAGTACTTC. Its translation is CASSQEARDGKLAKNIQYF. The V call is TRBV4-3, the J call TRBJ2-4; TRBD1 might be the D (5 bases). The ends were cut back, 0 bases at V and 0 bases at J, with 18 bases in the middle. The V gene's germline CDR1 is LGHNA and CDR2 YSLEER. The CDR3 totals 19 residues.

The table lists this clone with a count of one. The CDR3: CASSEAQGGSTEAFF. The CDR3 nucleotides are TGTGCCAGCAGCGAGGCACAGGGTGGGAGCACTGAAGCTTTCTTT. The chain joins TRBV9 to TRBJ1-1, with D tentatively TRBD1 (6 bases). The ends were cut back, 3 bases at V and 4 bases at J, with 16 bases in the middle. Germline V gene lookup returns CDR1 SGDLS and CDR2 YYNGEE. This CDR3 is built from 15 residues. Supplemented by reference TRBV9 and TRBJ1-1, the full variable domain reads DSGVTQTPKHLITATGQRVTLRCSPRSGDLSVYWYQQSLDQGLQFLIQYYNGEERAKGNILERFSAQQFPDLHSELNLSSLELGDSALYFCASSEAQGGSTEAFFGQGTRLTVV.

The chain joins TRBV18 to TRBJ2-7; D remains unclear. The germline gives CDR1 KGHSH, CDR2 LQKENI. Trimming pared 0 bases from V and 3 bases from J, leaving 9 bases between. The length of the CDR3 is 14 residues. CDR3 nucleotide sequence: TGTGCCAGCTCACCACCATCCACCCTCTACGAGCAGTACTTC. This sequence encodes CASSPPSTLYEQYF.

Remarks on this clone: Other DNA sequences in this specimen translate into the identical CDR3. The chain uses TRBV4-1 and TRBJ1-5; the D is unclear. This CDR3 has 12 amino acids. The germline V and J ends were trimmed by 1 base and 6 bases, with 4 bases remaining between them. Germline CDR1 and CDR2: MGHRA and YSYEKL. The DNA of the CDR3 is TGCGCCAGCAGCCAAGCGGGTCAGCCCCAGCATTTT. The encoded protein is CASSQAGQPQHF.

The rearrangement uses TRBV5-8 and TRBJ2-3; TRBD2 matches at 10 bases. The CDR3 totals 15 residues. Germline V gene lookup returns CDR1 SGHTS and CDR2 YDEGEE. V shed 2 bases and J 4 bases; nucleotides not matched to a gene: 4. The CDR3 sequence is CASSFPSGSPDTQYF. DNA of the CDR3: TGTGCCAGCAGCTTTCCTAGCGGGAGTCCAGATACGCAGTATTTT. Full variable domain (remainder filled in from reference TRBV5-8 and TRBJ2-3): EAGVTQSPTHLIKTRGQQATLRCSPISGHTSVYWYQQALGLGLQFLLWYDEGEERNRGNFPPRFSGRQFPNYSSELNVNALELEDSALYLCASSFPSGSPDTQYFGPGTRLTVL.

V is TRBV28 and J is TRBJ2-1; TRBD1 agrees at 7 bases. V gave up 5 bases and J gave up 5 bases; unmatched junction bases: 15. The CDR3 loop spans 17 amino acids. CDR1 is MDHEN and CDR2 is SYDVKM in the germline V gene. This CDR3 is CASSADVGDRADNEQFF. The CDR3 nucleotides are TGTGCCAGCAGTGCCGATGTCGGAGACAGGGCAGACAATGAGCAGTTCTTC.

The chain combines TRBV5-1 with TRBJ2-7; perhaps D is TRBD1 or TRBD2 (5 bases each). CDR3 length: 16 amino acids. Germline assignment: CDR1 SGHRS and CDR2 YFSETQ. V dropped 4 bases and J dropped 1 base, with 18 bases sitting between them. CDR3 nucleotides: TGCGCCAGCAGCGTCTCGGGACCGCGAAGTTCCTACGAGCAGTACTTC. Its protein product is CASSVSGPRSSYEQYF.

The chain employs TRBV7-2 and TRBJ1-2; 8 bases line up with TRBD1. CDR1 and CDR2 (germline): SGHTA, FQGNSA. CDR3 size: 12 residues. With V trimmed by 3 bases and J by 8 bases, 2 bases remained unmatched. The CDR3 loop reads CASSLDREGYTF. CDR3 bases: TGTGCCAGCAGCTTGGACAGGGAGGGCTACACCTTC.

In this sample, this clone turned up once. This chain uses TRBV1 with TRBJ2-2. TRBV1 is recorded as a pseudogene. The CDR3 runs to 18 residues. The CDR3 DNA is TGCACCAGCAGCCTTCTACTAGGGGGGAGTCGCGTCACCGGGGAGCTGTTTTTT. Translated, it gives CTSSLLLGGSRVTGELFF.

In DNA, the CDR3 is TGTGCCAGCAGCTTGGGACTAGCGGGGTCGCAGTTCTTC. Translating it yields CASSLGLAGSQFF. The V gene is TRBV7-3, the J gene TRBJ2-1, with TRBD2 matching 13 bases. Germline assignment: CDR1 SGHTA and CDR2 FQGTGA. The CDR3 is made up of 13 amino acids. V dropped 3 bases and J dropped 12; count of bases not matched to a gene: 2.

Comments on this clone: The sample holds other DNA sequences that translate to the same CDR3. V and J are TRBV7-9 and TRBJ2-3; D may be TRBD1 (5 bases). Germline lookup yields CDR1 SEHNR and CDR2 FQNEAQ (reference sequence). There are 12 residues in the CDR3. V gave up 5 bases and J gave up 4 bases, with 7 bases separating them. The CDR3 DNA reads as TGTGCCAGCAGCCCCAGGGCAGATACGCAGTATTTT. Translation gives CASSPRADTQYF.

This chain uses TRBV19 with TRBJ1-5; no reliable D call. Germline CDR1 reads LNHDA; CDR2 reads SQIVND (reference sequence). The CDR3 loop spans 16 amino acids. The V gene lost 3 bases and the J gene lost 0 bases, with 12 bases spanning the gap. The CDR3 protein is CASSIIGHYSNQPQHF. CDR3 DNA sequence: TGTGCCAGTAGTATTATAGGGCACTATAGCAATCAGCCCCAGCATTTT.

This chain uses TRBV28 with TRBJ2-1; tentatively, D is TRBD1 (6 bases). CDR3 length equals 13 residues. Deletions cut 5 bases from V and 8 bases from J, with 13 bases between. CDR1 is MDHEN and CDR2 is SYDVKM in the germline V gene. Written as DNA, the CDR3 is TGTGCCAGCAGTGTGAAGGGGGTGGATGAGCAGTTCTTC. Translation: CASSVKGVDEQFF.

DNA of the CDR3: TGTGCCAGCTCACCAAACGTGGGGCTTGAGACCCAGTACTTC. Protein product: CASSPNVGLETQYF. This chain connects TRBV18 to TRBJ2-5; D possibly corresponds to TRBD1 (5 bases). Germline assignment: CDR1 KGHSH and CDR2 LQKENI. Trimming shortened V by 2 bases and J by 5 bases, and 12 bases separated the two germline ends. The CDR3 length is 14 residues.

This clone has a single count. The sample carries other DNA sequences with the same CDR3. The chain couples TRBV29-1 to TRBJ2-7; weak D call: TRBD2 (5 bases). V was clipped by 4 bases and J by 2 bases, with 6 bases between them. This CDR3 contains 11 residues. Germline V gives CDR1 SQVTM, CDR2 ANQGSEA. This CDR3 is CSVAGTYEQYF. CDR3 bases: TGCAGCGTTGCCGGGACCTACGAGCAGTACTTC.

The rearrangement uses TRBV4-2 and TRBJ1-2; D not resolved. Germline lookup yields CDR1 LGHNA and CDR2 YNFKEQ. This CDR3 is built from 15 residues. Deletions cut 2 bases from V and 2 bases from J, with 12 bases between. CDR3 protein: CASSQIVSFNYGYTF. The CDR3 region has the DNA TGTGCCAGCAGCCAAATAGTCAGCTTCAACTATGGCTACACCTTC.

V usage is TRBV18 and J usage is TRBJ1-2; a possible D gene is TRBD1 (5 bases). CDR1 and CDR2 from the germline V gene are KGHSH and LQKENI. This CDR3 is 15 amino acids long. V was pared by 3 bases and J by 6 bases, with 17 bases between. The CDR3 sequence: CASSPSRGAVDGYTF. CDR3 DNA sequence: TGTGCCAGCTCACCTTCGCGAGGGGCTGTGGATGGCTACACCTTC.

This chain connects TRBV7-2 to TRBJ2-2; D possibly corresponds to TRBD1 (6 bases). V shed 6 bases and J shed 4 bases, with 15 bases lying between them. The CDR3 extends over 15 amino acids. Germline CDR1 SGHTA, CDR2 FQGNSA. CDR3 coding DNA: TGTGCCAGCAGTCTTACAGGGATTAGCACCGGGGAGCTGTTTTTT. Translating it yields CASSLTGISTGELFF.

The rearrangement links TRBV5-1 to TRBJ1-1, with TRBD1 matching over 8 bases. The J segment lost 0 bases and the V segment lost 3 bases, leaving 7 bases of the junction unmatched. From germline, CDR1 is SGHRS and CDR2 YFSETQ. CDR3 length equals 16 residues. CDR3 region: CASSWATGALNTEAFF. CDR3 in DNA: TGCGCCAGCAGCTGGGCGACAGGGGCTTTGAACACTGAAGCTTTCTTT.

This clone was observed once. Here the CDR3 reads CASGKWGGRAPTVTDTQYF. DNA for the CDR3: TGTGCCAGTGGGAAATGGGGCGGGAGGGCCCCCACGGTGACAGATACGCAGTATTTT. V usage is TRBV19 and J usage is TRBJ2-3; TRBD2 agrees at 9 bases. In germline, CDR1 is LNHDA, CDR2 SQIVND (reference sequence). The junction had 21 bases not matched to a gene; V was cut back by 8 bases and J by 3 bases. This CDR3 comprises 19 residues.

The V call is TRBV5-1, the J call TRBJ2-5; D is possibly TRBD2 (6 bases). The CDR3 is 18 amino acids. In germline, CDR1 is SGHRS, CDR2 YFSETQ. Between the trimmed V and J ends, which lost 1 base and 1 base, there was a span of 20 bases. CDR3 DNA sequence: TGCGCCAGCAGCTTGAGCTTACTTGGCGGGGTACCCCAAGAGACCCAGTACTTC. Its translation is CASSLSLLGGVPQETQYF.

The V gene is TRBV7-2, the J gene TRBJ1-4; D uncertain. V lost 3 bases and J 4 bases, leaving 12 bases between the germline ends. Germline CDR1 and CDR2: SGHTA and FQGNSA. The CDR3 contains 15 residues. In DNA form, the CDR3 reads TGTGCCAGCAGCTTGAGTGGCGGTTATAATGAAAAACTGTTTTTT. Protein product: CASSLSGGYNEKLFF.